Sequencing of this T cell receptor (beta chain) was carried out in a study of tumor-infiltrating lymphocytes in primary liver carcinoma. Co-extracting RNA and DNA was done with roughly 17-33 mg of unsorted bulk tissue as input. TCR beta cDNA was prepared out of roughly 500 ng total RNA by means of a constant-region primer. Amplification in three nested multiplex PCR rounds with slightly modified ARM-PCR gave rise to TCR beta libraries. TCRdb ran MiXCR on the multiplex PCR reads and lists one entry per CDR3 protein. The table shows 100,000 to 150,000 distinct CDR3 sequences, with under 65% occurring only once. To note about this clonotype: At one boundary the junction diverges from the germline segment, which might be a read error.

This TCR came from an older woman with primary liver carcinoma and hepatitis B virus infection. The source material was liver tumor tissue from sampling region 3. Subset noted: tumor region T3, left-lateral pole.

CDR3 in amino acids: CASSQHGLNTEAFF. The CDR3 DNA is TGTGCAAGCAGCCAGCACGGTTTGAACACTGAAGCTTTCTTT. This chain uses TRBV11-3 with TRBJ1-1; D is uncertain. This CDR3 has 14 residues. Germline CDR1 SGHNT, CDR2 YENEEA.